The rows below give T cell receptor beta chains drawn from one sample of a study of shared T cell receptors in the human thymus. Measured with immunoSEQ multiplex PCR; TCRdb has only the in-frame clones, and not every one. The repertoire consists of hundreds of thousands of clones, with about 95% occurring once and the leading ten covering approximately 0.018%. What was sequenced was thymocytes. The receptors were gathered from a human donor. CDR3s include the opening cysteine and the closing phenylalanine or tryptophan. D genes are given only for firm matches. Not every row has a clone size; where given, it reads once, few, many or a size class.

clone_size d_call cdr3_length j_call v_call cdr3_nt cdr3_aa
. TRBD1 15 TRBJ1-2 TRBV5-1 TGCGCCAGCAGCCAATCAAAGGGGGCGCGCTATGGCTACACCTTC CASSQSKGARYGYTF
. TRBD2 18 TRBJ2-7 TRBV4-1 TGCGCCAGCAGCCTTCGGACTAGCGGGAGTTCCCCAAACTACGAGCAGTACTTC CASSLRTSGSSPNYEQYF
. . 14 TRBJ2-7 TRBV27 TGTGCCAGCAGTTTCGGTGCTAGCTCCTACGAGCAGTACTTC CASSFGASSYEQYF
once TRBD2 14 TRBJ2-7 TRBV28 TGTGCCAGCAGTAGCGGGAGGAGGATCTACGAGCAGTACTTC CASSSGRRIYEQYF
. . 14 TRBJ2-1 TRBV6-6 TGTGCCAGCAGTTACCGGGAGTGGCCCAATGAGCAGTTCTTC CASSYREWPNEQFF
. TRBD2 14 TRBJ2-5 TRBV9 TGTGCCAGCAGCGCATTAGCGGGAGTGGAGACCCAGTACTTC CASSALAGVETQYF
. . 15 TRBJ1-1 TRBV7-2 TGTGCCAGCAGCTCTCCGGACCCATCGATCACTGAAGCTTTCTTT CASSSPDPSITEAFF
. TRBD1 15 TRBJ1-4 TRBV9 TGTGCCAGCAGCGTAGGGACAGGGATGAGTGAAAAACTGTTTTTT CASSVGTGMSEKLFF
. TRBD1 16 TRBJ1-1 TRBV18 TGTGCCAGCTCGGAGGGACAGGGGGGCGCGACGTTAGAAGCTTTCTTT CASSEGQGGATLEAFF
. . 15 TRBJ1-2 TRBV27 TGTGCCAGCAGTTTCTCCGGGCGGGGGTGGAATGGCTACACCTTC CASSFSGRGWNGYTF
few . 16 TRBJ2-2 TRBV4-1 TGCGCCAGCAGCCAAGCAGCGCCCCGTGGAACCGGGGAGCTGTTTTTT CASSQAAPRGTGELFF
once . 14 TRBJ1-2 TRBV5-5 TGTGCCAGCAGCTTGAGTCGGGGTAACTATGGCTACACCTTC CASSLSRGNYGYTF
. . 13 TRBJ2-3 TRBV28 TGTGCCAGCAGTTTAAGTGAACAGATGGCGCAGTATTTT CASSLSEQMAQYF
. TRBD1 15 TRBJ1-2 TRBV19 TGTGCCAGTAGTAAAGGTGGGACAGAACTCTATGGCTACACCTTC CASSKGGTELYGYTF
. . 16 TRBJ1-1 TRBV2 TGTGCCAGCAGTGAATCGTACAGGTGGATGAACACTGAAGCTTTCTTT CASSESYRWMNTEAFF
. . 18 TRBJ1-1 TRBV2 TGTGCCAGCAGTAGCCCGAAAGGTGAGGTCACTATGAACACTGAAGCTTTCTTT CASSSPKGEVTMNTEAFF
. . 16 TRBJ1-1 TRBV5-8 TGTGCCAGCAGCTTGGCCTCGGCGCAGGGAAGGTCTGAAGCTTTCTTT CASSLASAQGRSEAFF
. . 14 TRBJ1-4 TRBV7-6 TGTGCCAGCAGCCCGACCTTGGCGAATGAAAAACTGTTTTTT CASSPTLANEKLFF
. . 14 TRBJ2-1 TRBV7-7 TGTGCTAGCAGCTTAGCGGCCGGGGACCCTGCCCAGTTCTTC CASSLAAGDPAQFF
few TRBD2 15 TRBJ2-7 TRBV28 TGTGCCAGCAGTCGAGGGACTAGCGGCTCCTACGAGCAGTACTTC CASSRGTSGSYEQYF
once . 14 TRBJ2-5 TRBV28 TGTGCCAGCAGTGAAACAGCGTACCAAGAGACCCAGTACTTC CASSETAYQETQYF
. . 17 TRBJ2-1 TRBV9 TGTGCCAGCAGCGTCCCACAGCCACTCGCGGGATTCAATGAGCAGTTCTTC CASSVPQPLAGFNEQFF
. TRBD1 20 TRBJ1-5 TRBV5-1 TGCGCCAGCAGCATAATTCTGGGGGACAGAGTCCTCAATGGTAATCAGCCCCAGCATTTT CASSIILGDRVLNGNQPQHF
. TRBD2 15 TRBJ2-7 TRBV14 TGTGCCAGCAGCCAAGGTCGCGGGAGTAGGTACGAGCAGTACTTC CASSQGRGSRYEQYF
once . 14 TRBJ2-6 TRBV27 TGTGCCAGCAGTTCTACCTCTGGGGCCAACGTCCTGACTTTC CASSSTSGANVLTF
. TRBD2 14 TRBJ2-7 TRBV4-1 TGCGCCAGCAGATCCGGACTAGCGGCCTACGAGCAGTACTTC CASRSGLAAYEQYF
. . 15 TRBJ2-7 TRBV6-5 TGTGCCAGCAAGAAAGCAGGGGCCCTAGGCCCCGAGCAGTACTTC CASKKAGALGPEQYF
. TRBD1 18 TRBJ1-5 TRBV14 TGTGCCAGCAGCCAAACCCCTAACCGGGACAGGGAAGTTCAGCCCCAGCATTTT CASSQTPNRDREVQPQHF
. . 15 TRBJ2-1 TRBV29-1 TGCAGCGTTGTGGTAGCGGTCGGTCCCAAAAATGAGCAGTTCTTC CSVVVAVGPKNEQFF
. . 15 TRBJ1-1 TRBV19 TGTGCCAGTAGTATAATAAGGGGACGCAACACTGAAGCTTTCTTT CASSIIRGRNTEAFF
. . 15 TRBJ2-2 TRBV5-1 TGCGCCAGCAGCTTGCCCTCGGGGGACACCGGGGAGCTGTTTTTT CASSLPSGDTGELFF
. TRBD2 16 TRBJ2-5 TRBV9 TGTGCCAGCAGAAGGGCCTCTAGCGGGAGAGAGGAGACCCAGTACTTC CASRRASSGREETQYF
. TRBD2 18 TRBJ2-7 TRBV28 TGTGCCAGCAGTTTAGACGACAAGCGGGGCCGCTTTTTCTACGAGCAGTACTTC CASSLDDKRGRFFYEQYF